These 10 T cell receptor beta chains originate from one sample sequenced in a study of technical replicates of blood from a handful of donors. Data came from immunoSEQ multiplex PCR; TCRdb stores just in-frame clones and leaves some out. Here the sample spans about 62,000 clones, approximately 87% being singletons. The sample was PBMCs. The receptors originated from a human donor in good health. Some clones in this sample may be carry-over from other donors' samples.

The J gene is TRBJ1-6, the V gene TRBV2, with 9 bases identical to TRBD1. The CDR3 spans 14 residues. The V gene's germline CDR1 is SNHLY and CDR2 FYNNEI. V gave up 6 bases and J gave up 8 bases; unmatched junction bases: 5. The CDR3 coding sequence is TGTGCCAGCAGGCCGGGACAGGGTTATTCACCCCTCCACTTT. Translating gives CASRPGQGYSPLHF.

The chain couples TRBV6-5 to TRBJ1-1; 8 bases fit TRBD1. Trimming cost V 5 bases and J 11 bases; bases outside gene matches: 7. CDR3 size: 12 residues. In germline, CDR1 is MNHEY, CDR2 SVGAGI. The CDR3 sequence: CASSTDRARAFF. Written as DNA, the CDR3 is TGTGCCAGCAGTACGGACAGGGCTCGGGCTTTCTTT.

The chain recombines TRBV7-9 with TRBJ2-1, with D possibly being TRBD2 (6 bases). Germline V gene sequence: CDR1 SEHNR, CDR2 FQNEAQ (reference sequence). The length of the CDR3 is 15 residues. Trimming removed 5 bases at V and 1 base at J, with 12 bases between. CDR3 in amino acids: CASSPVGRSYNEQFF. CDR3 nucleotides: TGTGCCAGCAGCCCGGTCGGGAGATCCTACAATGAGCAGTTCTTC. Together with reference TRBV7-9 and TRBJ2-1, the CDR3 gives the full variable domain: DTGVSQNPRHKITKRGQNVTFRCDPISEHNRLYWYRQTLGQGPEFLTYFQNEAQLEKSRLLSDRFSAERPKGSFSTLEIQRTEQGDSAMYLCASSPVGRSYNEQFFGPGTRLTVL.

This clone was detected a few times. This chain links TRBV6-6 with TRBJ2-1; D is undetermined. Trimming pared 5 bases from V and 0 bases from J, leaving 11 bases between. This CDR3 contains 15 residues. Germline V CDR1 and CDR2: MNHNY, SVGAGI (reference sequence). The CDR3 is CASSLDKSSYNEQFF. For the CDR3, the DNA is TGTGCCAGCAGTCTCGACAAGAGCTCCTACAATGAGCAGTTCTTC.

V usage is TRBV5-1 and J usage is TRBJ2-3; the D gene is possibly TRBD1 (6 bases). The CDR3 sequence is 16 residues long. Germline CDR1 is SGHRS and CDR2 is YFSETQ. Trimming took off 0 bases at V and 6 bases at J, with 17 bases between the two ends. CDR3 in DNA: TGCGCCAGCAGCTTGGACAGGGAGAACCCTGGGGATACGCAGTATTTT. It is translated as CASSLDRENPGDTQYF.

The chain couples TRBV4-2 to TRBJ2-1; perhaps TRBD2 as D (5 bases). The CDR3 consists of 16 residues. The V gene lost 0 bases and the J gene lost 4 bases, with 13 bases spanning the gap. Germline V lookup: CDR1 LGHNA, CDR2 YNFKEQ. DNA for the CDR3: TGTGCCAGCAGCCAAGAAGGCGGGCCTTCTTACAATGAGCAGTTCTTC. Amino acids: CASSQEGGPSYNEQFF.

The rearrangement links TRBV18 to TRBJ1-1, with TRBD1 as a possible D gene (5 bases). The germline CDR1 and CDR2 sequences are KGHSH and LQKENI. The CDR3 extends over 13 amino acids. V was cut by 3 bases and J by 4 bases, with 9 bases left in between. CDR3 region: CASSPQGGTEAFF. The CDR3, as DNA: TGTGCCAGCTCACCCCAGGGCGGCACTGAAGCTTTCTTT.

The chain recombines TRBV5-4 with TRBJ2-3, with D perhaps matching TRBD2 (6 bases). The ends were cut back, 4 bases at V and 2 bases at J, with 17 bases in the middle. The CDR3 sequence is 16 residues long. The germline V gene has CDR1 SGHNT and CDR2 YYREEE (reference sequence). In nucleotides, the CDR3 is TGTGCCAGCAGCCGGAGGTCCGGGGGACCCACAGATACGCAGTATTTT. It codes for CASSRRSGGPTDTQYF.

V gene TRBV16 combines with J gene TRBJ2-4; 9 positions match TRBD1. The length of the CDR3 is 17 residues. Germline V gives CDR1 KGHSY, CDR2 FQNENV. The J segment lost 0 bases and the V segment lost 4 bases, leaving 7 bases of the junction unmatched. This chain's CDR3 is CASSPGTGSVAKNIQYF. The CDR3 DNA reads TGTGCCAGCAGCCCGGGGACAGGGTCAGTAGCCAAAAACATTCAGTACTTC.

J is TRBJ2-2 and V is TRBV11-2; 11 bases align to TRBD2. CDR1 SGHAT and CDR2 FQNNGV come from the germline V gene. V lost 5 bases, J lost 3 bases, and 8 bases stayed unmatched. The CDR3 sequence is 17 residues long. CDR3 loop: CASSPDLSGRDTGELFF. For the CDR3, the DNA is TGTGCCAGCAGCCCCGATCTTAGCGGGAGGGACACCGGGGAGCTGTTTTTT.